Presented here are 20 T cell receptor beta chains from one specimen sequenced in a study of blood T cell repertoires in COVID-19. Sequenced by immunoSEQ multiplex PCR; TCRdb stores in-frame clones only, minus some. The table includes tens of thousands of clones, approximately 88% detected once. Material: peripheral blood. The source is a man between 45 and 60 years old with active COVID-19.

This clone showed up just a few times. Other DNA sequences in the sample encode the same CDR3. The chain links TRBV10-2 to TRBJ2-5, with D tentatively TRBD2 (5 bases). Between the trimmed V and J ends, which lost 6 bases and 7 bases, there was a span of 18 bases. This CDR3 region has 14 residues. Germline lookup yields CDR1 WSHSY and CDR2 SAAADI. The CDR3 DNA sequence: TGCGCCAGCAGCACTGCATTAACCGAGGGGACCCAGTACTTC. Residues: CASSTALTEGTQYF.

The V call is TRBV5-1, the J call TRBJ1-1; maybe TRBD1 (5 bases). Deletions cut 4 bases from V and 1 base from J, with 14 bases between. The CDR3 consists of 15 residues. Germline loops: CDR1 SGHRS, CDR2 YFSETQ. The CDR3 bases are TGCGCCAGCAGCACCGGGCACACAGGGAACACTGAAGCTTTCTTT. This codes for CASSTGHTGNTEAFF.

The chain uses TRBV18 and TRBJ2-7; no clear D gene. Trimming took 8 bases from V and 2 from J, leaving 13 bases between them. The CDR3 totals 13 residues. Germline V lookup: CDR1 KGHSH, CDR2 LQKENI. This CDR3 reads CASRVRLAYEQYF. The CDR3 DNA is TGTGCCAGCCGAGTACGGTTAGCCTACGAGCAGTACTTC.

V gene TRBV10-1 combines with J gene TRBJ2-5, with D possibly matching TRBD2 (6 bases). This CDR3 spans 12 amino acids. Trimming stripped 8 bases from V and 5 bases from J, with 12 bases between. CDR1 is WNHNN and CDR2 is SYGVQD in the germline V gene (reference sequence). CDR3 nucleotide sequence: TGCGCCAGCTCAAAGGGAGGCGAGACCCAGTACTTC. Amino acids: CASSKGGETQYF.

The chain recombines TRBV4-2 with TRBJ2-1; possibly TRBD2 for D (6 bases). The V end was cut by 3 bases, the J end by 0 bases, with 15 bases between. Germline values: CDR1 LGHNA, CDR2 YNFKEQ. The length of the CDR3 is 17 residues. CDR3 DNA: TGTGCCAGCAGCCATTCCGGGACTTCGTCCTCCTACAATGAGCAGTTCTTC. Translating it yields CASSHSGTSSSYNEQFF.

The chain links TRBV6-5 to TRBJ2-5; D is possibly TRBD1 (6 bases). V was clipped by 4 bases and J by 4 bases, with 10 bases between them. This CDR3 comprises 13 residues. Germline-derived CDR1 and CDR2 are MNHEY and SVGAGI. The CDR3 reads CASSFSRGETQYF. The CDR3 DNA sequence: TGTGCCAGCAGTTTCAGCAGGGGAGAGACCCAGTACTTC.

This rearrangement joins TRBV9 to TRBJ1-5; D gene ambiguous. Per the germline V gene, CDR1 is SGDLS and CDR2 is YYNGEE. This CDR3 is 13 amino acids long. The V gene lost 0 bases and the J gene lost 6 bases, with 7 bases spanning the gap. The CDR3 loop reads CASSVEESQPQHF. The CDR3 DNA sequence: TGTGCCAGCAGCGTAGAGGAGAGTCAGCCCCAGCATTTT.

Written as DNA, the CDR3 is TGTGCCACCAGTGACAACTCCTACGAGCAGTACTTC. Translation: CATSDNSYEQYF. The J gene is TRBJ2-7, the V gene TRBV24-1; D unclear. The CDR3 has 12 amino acids. The germline V gene encodes CDR1 KGHDR and CDR2 SFDVKD. Trimming shortened V by 4 bases and J by 0 bases, and 3 bases separated the two germline ends.

The chain employs TRBV11-2 and TRBJ1-1; a possible D gene is TRBD1 (6 bases). Germline CDR1 SGHAT, CDR2 FQNNGV. The V end was cut by 7 bases, the J end by 0 bases, with 9 bases between. CDR3 size: 13 residues. CDR3 protein: CASTRGLNTEAFF. CDR3 DNA sequence: TGTGCCAGCACCAGGGGCCTGAACACTGAAGCTTTCTTT.

V usage is TRBV19 and J usage is TRBJ2-7, with TRBD1 identical over 12 bases. Germline CDR1 and CDR2: LNHDA and SQIVND (reference sequence). This CDR3 region has 16 residues. The trim removed 3 bases at V and 5 bases at J, leaving 8 bases unmatched. CDR3 region: CASSMRPGQGAHEQYF. The DNA of the CDR3 is TGTGCCAGTAGTATGCGACCGGGACAGGGGGCCCACGAGCAGTACTTC.

V and J are TRBV7-3 and TRBJ2-5; D gene unclear. This CDR3 contains 13 residues. The germline CDR1 and CDR2 sequences are SGHTA and FQGTGA. V was pared by 3 bases and J by 5 bases, with 10 bases between. CDR3 coding DNA: TGTGCCAGCAGCTTGGCCCAACGTGAGACCCAGTACTTC. It translates to CASSLAQRETQYF.

The J gene is TRBJ2-5, the V gene TRBV3-1 (or the pseudogene TRBV3-2); 8 positions agree with TRBD1. The CDR3 runs 13 residues. The ends lost 7 bases at V and 5 bases at J; junction bases unmatched: 6. CDR1 and CDR2 (germline): LGHDT, YNNKEL (reference sequence). CDR3 coding DNA: TGTGCCAGCAACCAGGGGGCGCGGGAGACCCAGTACTTC. Its protein product is CASNQGARETQYF.

The chain combines TRBV19 with TRBJ2-1; weak D call: TRBD2 (5 bases). The CDR3 extends over 13 amino acids. The ends were cut back, 2 bases at V and 6 bases at J, with 8 bases in the middle. Germline CDR1 is LNHDA and CDR2 is SQIVND (reference sequence). The chain's CDR3 is CASSIPGGNEQFF. In DNA form, the CDR3 reads TGTGCCAGTAGTATACCTGGAGGCAATGAGCAGTTCTTC.

The rearrangement links TRBV5-1 to TRBJ1-1; possible D gene TRBD1, 6 bases. Looked up from germline, CDR1 is SGHRS and CDR2 is YFSETQ. Trimming left V 0 bases short and J 1 base short, with 10 bases between. The CDR3 is made up of 15 amino acids. CDR3 DNA: TGCGCCAGCAGCTTGGGGGCAGGGGAGAACACTGAAGCTTTCTTT. This codes for CASSLGAGENTEAFF.

This chain joins TRBV4-3 and TRBJ1-4; 8 bases are a match to TRBD1. From germline, CDR1 is LGHNA and CDR2 YSLEER. The CDR3 has 16 residues. V lost 4 bases to trimming and J lost 5 bases; unmatched junction nucleotides: 9. CDR3 loop: CASSPRTGKWNEKLFF. The CDR3 DNA is TGCGCCAGCAGCCCTCGGACAGGGAAATGGAATGAAAAACTGTTTTTT.

By proportion, this clone is large (0.1 to 1%). The chain joins TRBV27 to TRBJ2-7; TRBD2 matches 10 bases. The length of the CDR3 is 14 residues. With 3 bases clipped from V and 7 bases from J, the junction kept 6 bases outside the gene matches. CDR1 MNHEY and CDR2 SMNVEV come from the germline V gene (reference sequence). The CDR3 DNA is TGTGCCAGCAGTTTGGAAGCGGGAGGGCGAGAGCAGTACTTC. Translating it yields CASSLEAGGREQYF.

This rearrangement joins TRBV4-3 to TRBJ2-5; weak D call: TRBD1 (6 bases). V lost 0 bases and J 5 bases, leaving 22 bases between the germline ends. The germline V gene has CDR1 LGHNA and CDR2 YSLEER. The CDR3 runs 18 residues. The CDR3 bases are TGCGCCAGCAGCCAAGATCTGCCCCGGACAGACTGGGGGGAGACCCAGTACTTC. The encoded protein is CASSQDLPRTDWGETQYF.

The chain has TRBV6-5 and TRBJ1-1; D is perhaps TRBD1 (5 bases). Germline V CDR1 and CDR2: MNHEY, SVGAGI. Trimming removed 7 bases at V and 3 bases at J, with 15 bases between. The CDR3 runs 14 residues. This chain's CDR3 is CASTTAGVYTEAFF. The CDR3 region has the DNA TGTGCCAGCACGACAGCGGGGGTATACACTGAAGCTTTCTTT.

This chain links TRBV10-3 with TRBJ2-3; no reliable D call. Per the germline V gene, CDR1 is ENHRY and CDR2 is SYGVKD. The V end lost 0 bases, the J end lost 3 bases, and 7 bases lay between the germline ends. There are 14 residues in the CDR3. The CDR3 protein is CAISESSVTDTQYF. CDR3 DNA sequence: TGTGCCATCAGTGAGTCAAGCGTTACAGATACGCAGTATTTT.

The rearrangement links TRBV10-1 to TRBJ2-5, with 7 bases fitting TRBD2. Germline loops: CDR1 WNHNN, CDR2 SYGVQD (reference sequence). With V trimmed by 5 bases and J by 2 bases, 11 bases remained unmatched. This CDR3 is 16 amino acids long. CDR3 nucleotides: TGCGCCAGCAGTCCCGGGGTAGCGGGCAAACAAGAGACCCAGTACTTC. Translation: CASSPGVAGKQETQYF.